The table lists the clone carrying this T cell receptor beta chain with a count of one. Only in-frame clones appear in the TCRdb table, and some are missing; sequencing was by immunoSEQ multiplex PCR. This table holds 100,000 or so clones, approximately 93% found once. The data stem from a study of T cell changes during pregnancy in multiple sclerosis. The germline V gene encodes CDR1 MGHRA and CDR2 YSYEKL. Trimming left V 4 bases short and J 5 bases short, with 14 bases between. There are 15 residues in the CDR3. This TCR came from a female donor in good health, enrolled as a control in a pregnancy study. Specimen: peripheral blood, collected after pregnancy. The chain links TRBV4-1 to TRBJ1-4; unclear D gene. CDR3 nucleotide sequence: TGCGCCAGCAGCCTACGGGTACCGACGAATGAAAAACTGTTTTTT. Translated, it gives CASSLRVPTNEKLFF.